What follows describes a single T cell receptor (beta chain). This entry is derived from a study of monozygotic twins with inflammatory bowel disease. Per donor there was one draw, yielding a blood sample of around 2.3 ml. Looked up from germline, CDR1 is SGHRS and CDR2 is YFSETQ. The CDR3 totals 12 residues. Starting material for each TCR library was roughly 3,500 ng of total RNA. TCRdb re-called the 5' RACE reads; every CDR3 protein appears as one record, without DNA. The specimen's table records 200,000 to 250,000 distinct CDR3 sequences. The receptor comes from a human donor with ulcerative colitis or Crohn's disease, or a healthy co-twin of an affected twin (not recorded which). The sample was blood. The chain is built from TRBV5-1 and TRBJ2-2. The CDR3 sequence: CASRPVEGELFF.